The 27 T cell receptor beta chains given below trace back to one sample, sequenced in a study of blood T cells in healthy people across ages. The use of a sample-barcoded 5' primer and a J-beta primer mix characterized a second PCR of about 7 to 12 cycles. Using its own MiXCR run on the 5' RACE reads, TCRdb lists one record per CDR3 protein. The repertoire holds approximately 700,000 distinct CDR3 sequences, with 32% as singletons. The source material was blood. All receptors derive from an elderly woman in good health.

Many counts were recorded for this clonotype. This sequence joins TRBV6-6 and TRBJ2-1; D remains ambiguous. CDR1 is MNHNY and CDR2 is SVGAGI in the germline V gene (reference sequence). The V and J ends lost 4 bases and 0 bases respectively, with 13 bases between them. The CDR3 sequence is 16 residues long. CDR3 nucleotides: TGTGCCAGCAGTTCGACTTCCATAAGCTCCTACAATGAGCAGTTCTTC. It specifies CASSSTSISSYNEQFF.

The sample holds a few counts of this clonotype. Its ends do not fully match the called genes, so a read error is possible. CDR3 protein: CASSLRAMNTGERFF. In DNA, the CDR3 is TGTGCCAGCAGCCTCCGCGCGATGAACACCGGGGAGCGGTTTTTT. The genes are TRBV4-2 and TRBJ2-2; D is possibly TRBD2 (5 bases). CDR1 LGHNA and CDR2 YNFKEQ come from the germline V gene. CDR3 length: 15 residues.

Regarding this clonotype: Its ends do not fully match the called genes, so a read error is possible. This chain joins TRBV5-4 and TRBJ2-3; 10 bases match TRBD1. CDR1 SGHNT and CDR2 YYREEE come from the germline V gene (reference sequence). This CDR3 has 14 amino acids. The CDR3 region has the DNA TGTGCCAGCAGCCGGGACAGGGGAACAGGTACGCAGTATTTT. Translated: CASSRDRGTGTQYF.

This clonotype was observed many times. CDR3 DNA sequence: TGTGCCAGCAGCCCCTCGGGCGACAGGGGCTACACCTTC. Residues: CASSPSGDRGYTF. The chain couples TRBV7-9 to TRBJ1-2, with D possibly TRBD1 on 6 matching bases. Germline assignment: CDR1 SEHNR and CDR2 FQNEAQ (reference sequence). The length of the CDR3 is 13 residues. V was cut by 5 bases and J by 8 bases, with 15 bases left in between.

The chain has TRBV5-8 and TRBJ2-5, with 9 bases lining up with TRBD2. This CDR3 comprises 17 residues. J gave up 5 bases and V 0 bases, and 11 bases lay outside the gene matches. Looked up from germline, CDR1 is SGHTS and CDR2 is YDEGEE. CDR3 region: CASSLARGGLREETQYF. DNA for the CDR3: TGTGCCAGCAGCTTGGCGCGGGGGGGCCTCCGGGAGGAGACCCAGTACTTC.

V gene TRBV18 combines with J gene TRBJ1-1; TRBD1 is a possible D gene (5 bases). Trimming removed 2 bases at V and 5 bases at J, with 18 bases between. This CDR3 region has 16 residues. CDR1 and CDR2 from the germline V gene are KGHSH and LQKENI. The CDR3 protein is CASSPNPGRWGTEAFF. In DNA, the CDR3 is TGTGCCAGCTCACCAAATCCGGGACGCTGGGGGACTGAAGCTTTCTTT.

V is TRBV5-1 and J is TRBJ2-1, with D unresolved. V lost 7 bases, J lost 8 bases, and 10 bases lay in between. Germline V gene lookup returns CDR1 SGHRS and CDR2 YFSETQ. The CDR3 loop spans 11 amino acids. CDR3 residues: CASRTEYEQFF. DNA of the CDR3: TGCGCCAGCCGAACCGAGTATGAGCAGTTCTTC.

This clonotype was recorded at least ten times. The V and J genes are TRBV15 and TRBJ1-2, with TRBD1 matching 9 bases. This CDR3 is built from 14 residues. Unmatched junction bases numbered 5, after V lost 3 bases and J lost 6 bases. Per germline, CDR1 LNHNV and CDR2 YYDKDF (reference sequence). The CDR3 is CATSSRRTGDGYTF. The CDR3 bases are TGTGCCACCAGCAGCCGACGGACAGGGGATGGCTACACCTTC.

This sequence joins TRBV20-1 and TRBJ2-1, with 13 bases identical to TRBD2. The tail of the sequence fits TRBJ2-7 better, so the J call may be wrong. CDR3 length: 18 amino acids. Germline V CDR1 and CDR2: DFQATT, SNEGSKA (reference sequence). As DNA, the CDR3 is TGCAGTGCTCACATAGGGACTAGCGGGATTAAATTCTCCTACGAGCAGTACTTC. It translates to CSAHIGTSGIKFSYEQYF.

In this sample, this clonotype turned up many times. The rearrangement links TRBV20-1 to TRBJ2-3; TRBD2 aligns across 10 bases. The V segment lost 4 bases and the J segment 2 bases; nucleotides outside the gene matches: 9. The CDR3 spans 16 residues. CDR1 DFQATT and CDR2 SNEGSKA come from the germline V gene (reference sequence). The CDR3 bases are TGCAGTGCTATGGCCCGGCTAGCGGGGGTCACAGATACGCAGTATTTT. Its translation is CSAMARLAGVTDTQYF.

This clonotype came up a few times. J is TRBJ2-7 and V is TRBV10-3; D unclear. Germline CDR1 reads ENHRY; CDR2 reads SYGVKD. This CDR3 is 14 amino acids long. Trimming removed 5 bases from V and 3 bases from J, with 14 bases in between. CDR3 nucleotides: TGTGCCATCAGTCCGACTGGGCTAATCTACGAGCAGTACTTC. Its protein product is CAISPTGLIYEQYF.

This clonotype occurred a few times. The chain joins TRBV4-1 to TRBJ2-7; 12 bases fit TRBD2. This CDR3 is built from 15 residues. Germline V gene data show CDR1 as MGHRA and CDR2 as YSYEKL. V shed 3 bases and J 2 bases; nucleotides not matched to a gene: 2. DNA of the CDR3: TGCGCCAGCAGCCAGCTAGCGGGGGGGACCTACGAGCAGTACTTC. It translates to CASSQLAGGTYEQYF.

Notes on this clonotype: A much larger clone differs by one base, so this may be a read error. V is TRBV11-1 and J is TRBJ2-7; 7 bases agree with TRBD1. In germline, CDR1 is SGHAT, CDR2 FQDESV (reference sequence). The ends lost 5 bases at V and 7 bases at J; junction bases unmatched: 8. This CDR3 has 13 amino acids. The DNA of the CDR3 is TGTGCCAGCAGCCCCAGGGGGAGATTGGAGCAGTACTTC. It codes for CASSPRGRLEQYF.

This chain uses TRBV2 with TRBJ1-5; D uncertain. Trimming took off 3 bases at V and 0 bases at J, with 12 bases between the two ends. The CDR3 runs to 16 residues. Germline values: CDR1 SNHLY, CDR2 FYNNEI. The CDR3 DNA sequence: TGTGCCAGCAGTGAGAGGCCGCACGTTAGCAATCAGCCCCAGCATTTT. Translating it yields CASSERPHVSNQPQHF. The full variable domain, completed using reference TRBV2 and TRBJ1-5, is EPEVTQTPSHQVTQMGQEVILRCVPISNHLYFYWYRQILGQKVEFLVSFYNNEISEKSEIFDDQFSVERPDGSNFTLKIRSTKLEDSAMYFCASSERPHVSNQPQHFGDGTRLSIL.

This clonotype was seen ten or more times. This clone may be a read error of a much larger clone one base away. The V gene is TRBV9, the J gene TRBJ2-7, with 9 positions matching TRBD1. The germline CDR1 and CDR2 sequences are SGDLS and YYNGEE. V dropped 0 bases and J dropped 5; count of bases not matched to a gene: 6. The CDR3 covers 15 residues. CDR3 amino acids: CASSVGGQGRDEQYF. The CDR3 bases are TGTGCCAGCAGCGTAGGGGGACAGGGCAGAGACGAGCAGTACTTC.

The chain couples TRBV7-2 to TRBJ2-5; D is unclear. There are 15 residues in the CDR3. Looked up from germline, CDR1 is SGHTA and CDR2 is FQGNSA. Trimming pared 5 bases from V and 7 bases from J, leaving 20 bases between. The CDR3 loop is CASSPEGLKEGTQYF. Here the CDR3 DNA reads TGTGCCAGCAGCCCCGAAGGCCTAAAAGAAGGGACCCAGTACTTC. Using reference TRBV7-2 and TRBJ2-5 for the parts outside the CDR3, the full variable domain is GAGVSQSPSNKVTEKGKDVELRCDPISGHTALYWYRQSLGQGLEFLIYFQGNSAPDKSGLPSDRFSAERTGGSVSTLTIQRTQQEDSAVYLCASSPEGLKEGTQYFGPGTRLLVL.

This clonotype was recorded at least ten times. The V and J genes are TRBV2 and TRBJ1-1; 7 positions match TRBD1. V shed 6 bases, J shed 1 base, and the junction held 8 bases outside the gene matches. CDR3 length equals 15 residues. In germline, CDR1 is SNHLY, CDR2 FYNNEI. For the CDR3, the DNA is TGTGCCAGCAGGGTCGGGACAGAATGGAACACTGAAGCTTTCTTT. Translating gives CASRVGTEWNTEAFF.

Comments on this clonotype: One end of the junction fails to match germline, which may point to a read error. The rearrangement links TRBV20-1 to TRBJ2-7, with 7 bases identical to TRBD1. CDR1 DFQATT and CDR2 SNEGSKA come from the germline V gene (reference sequence). The CDR3 is 12 amino acids. CDR3 residues: CSATGQTYKQYF. In nucleotides, the CDR3 is TGCAGTGCTACGGGACAGACCTACAAGCAGTACTTC.

This clonotype was counted only a few times. The chain joins TRBV29-1 to TRBJ2-1, with D hard to call. The CDR3 sequence is 12 residues long. The V gene lost 0 bases and the J gene lost 8 bases, with 8 bases spanning the gap. Germline V gives CDR1 SQVTM, CDR2 ANQGSEA. CDR3 amino acids: CSVEEGLDEQFF. CDR3 nucleotides: TGCAGCGTTGAAGAGGGCTTGGATGAGCAGTTCTTC.

In its sample, this clonotype was seen many times. The chain joins TRBV15 to TRBJ2-5, with D possibly TRBD2 on 5 matching bases. Germline CDR1 and CDR2: LNHNV and YYDKDF (reference sequence). CDR3 length: 16 amino acids. V shed 1 base and J shed 4 bases, with 16 bases lying between them. The CDR3 is CATSRGVPPEGETQYF. The CDR3 nucleotides read TGTGCCACCAGCAGAGGGGTTCCTCCCGAGGGAGAGACCCAGTACTTC.

This clonotype has at least ten counts. The chain uses TRBV12-3 or TRBV12-4 and TRBJ2-3; TRBD2 agrees at 11 bases. V trimming: 6 bases; J trimming: 2 bases; junction bases outside the gene matches: 1. The CDR3 is made up of 14 amino acids. The CDR3 loop is CASRLAGVTDTQYF. The CDR3 bases are TGTGCCAGCAGACTAGCGGGGGTCACAGATACGCAGTATTTT.

The sample holds many counts of this clonotype. This chain links TRBV5-6 with TRBJ2-1; TRBD2 matches 12 bases. Trimming took 3 bases from V and 8 from J; bases not matched to a gene: 6. The CDR3 is made up of 15 amino acids. In germline, CDR1 is SGHDT, CDR2 YYEEEE. The CDR3 region is CASSSGTSGFYEQFF. CDR3 bases: TGTGCCAGCAGCTCTGGGACTAGCGGGTTCTATGAGCAGTTCTTC.

The chain recombines TRBV7-8 with TRBJ2-3; D is perhaps TRBD2 (6 bases). The germline CDR1 and CDR2 sequences are SGHVS and FQNEAQ. Trimming took off 6 bases at V and 5 bases at J, with 15 bases between the two ends. This CDR3 has 14 residues. CDR3 coding DNA: TGTGCCAGCAGTTACCTCCTGGGAGGAGATACGCAGTATTTT. This sequence encodes CASSYLLGGDTQYF.

This clonotype was seen many times. J is TRBJ2-3 and V is TRBV4-3; 9 bases agree with TRBD1. This CDR3 is 12 amino acids long. Germline V gene data show CDR1 as LGHNA and CDR2 as YSLEER. The V and J ends lost 4 bases and 14 bases, in that order; junction bases with no gene match: 7. CDR3 region: CASSPDRGVSYF. The CDR3 nucleotides are TGCGCCAGCAGCCCCGACAGGGGGGTTTCGTATTTT.

To note about this clonotype: This may be a read error: a much more frequent sequence differs by one nucleotide. J is TRBJ1-1 and V is TRBV5-6, with unresolved D. V lost 0 bases, J lost 0 bases, and 12 bases lay in between. The germline V gene encodes CDR1 SGHDT and CDR2 YYEEEE. The CDR3 has 16 amino acids. DNA of the CDR3: TGTGCCAGCAGCTTGGTATCACAGTGGCTGAACACTGAAGCTTTCTTT. Its protein is CASSLVSQWLNTEAFF.

This clonotype was observed a few times. CDR3 bases: TGTGCCAGTAGTATTGTCGGGCGAGAGCAGTACTTC. Translation: CASSIVGREQYF. The V call is TRBV19, the J call TRBJ2-5; D ambiguous. V lost 3 bases to trimming and J lost 11 bases, with 13 bases between them. The CDR3 length is 12 residues. Germline assignment: CDR1 LNHDA and CDR2 SQIVND (reference sequence).

About this clonotype: One end of the junction does not line up with germline, which may come from a read error. This chain links TRBV20-1 with TRBJ1-1, with a weak D call TRBD1 (6 bases). Germline V gives CDR1 DFQATT, CDR2 SNEGSKA (reference sequence). This CDR3 comprises 12 residues. CDR3: CRARGGNTEAFF. The CDR3 coding sequence is TGCAGGGCTAGAGGGGGGAACACTGAAGCTTTCTTT.